Below, 27 T cell receptor beta chains from the same sample are listed, as sequenced in a study of blood T cell repertoires in COVID-19 (dated by TCRdb to about 2020). Libraries came from the immunoSEQ multiplex PCR assay. Not all clones reach the TCRdb copy of this immuneACCESS table, which keeps in-frame sequences only. Checked studies attribute under half of the gap to unresolved V genes and leave the rest unexplained. This sample is represented by roughly 300,000 clones; approximately 90% of them were singletons. The leading ten clones occupy roughly 2% of the sample. The specimen sequenced was PBMCs or T cells enriched from blood (not recorded which). The receptors shown here come from a woman aged 40 to 50 with acute COVID-19.

The rearrangement links TRBV18 to TRBJ2-3; unclear D gene. CDR1 and CDR2 from the germline V gene are KGHSH and LQKENI. Trimming pared 2 bases from V and 4 bases from J, leaving 19 bases between. The CDR3 runs to 17 residues. The chain's CDR3 is CASSPDLAALSPDTQYF. The CDR3 bases are TGTGCCAGCTCACCAGACTTGGCGGCCTTGAGCCCAGATACGCAGTATTTT.

The chain carries TRBV30 and TRBJ2-7; 9 bases align to TRBD1. This CDR3 is 14 amino acids long. From germline, CDR1 is GTSNPN and CDR2 SVGIG (reference sequence). Trimming at V came to 3 bases and at J to 1 base, leaving 4 bases not matched to a gene. This CDR3 is CAWSADRGSYEQYF. The CDR3 coding sequence is TGTGCCTGGAGCGCGGACAGGGGTTCCTACGAGCAGTACTTC.

The V and J genes are TRBV6-5 and TRBJ1-1; D might be TRBD1 (5 bases). CDR3 length: 15 amino acids. Germline CDR1 and CDR2: MNHEY and SVGAGI. Trimming left V 2 bases short and J 3 bases short, with 13 bases between. CDR3 residues: CASSYEGTGDTEAFF. The CDR3, as DNA: TGTGCCAGCAGTTACGAGGGGACGGGGGACACTGAAGCTTTCTTT.

The gene calls are TRBV10-3 and TRBJ1-1; TRBD1 matches at 7 bases. V was clipped by 3 bases and J by 5 bases; unmatched bases: 6. CDR1 ENHRY and CDR2 SYGVKD come from the germline V gene. This CDR3 contains 14 residues. In DNA form, the CDR3 reads TGTGCCATCAGTGATCGACAGGGCGTGACTGAAGCTTTCTTT. Amino acids: CAISDRQGVTEAFF.

J is TRBJ1-6 and V is TRBV7-9, with 7 nucleotides matching TRBD1. The V segment lost 8 bases and the J segment 11 bases; nucleotides outside the gene matches: 12. Looked up from germline, CDR1 is SEHNR and CDR2 is FQNEAQ (reference sequence). CDR3 length: 14 residues. As DNA, the CDR3 is TGTGCCAGCTCCCCGGAGACAGGGTTGGCACCCCTCCACTTT. It specifies CASSPETGLAPLHF.

This chain joins TRBV6-1 and TRBJ2-2, with TRBD2 matching over 7 bases. The germline V gene has CDR1 MNHNS and CDR2 SASEGT. Losses at the gene ends were 3 bases for V and 8 bases for J; bases not matched to a gene: 3. The CDR3 is made up of 13 amino acids. The CDR3 DNA is TGTGCCAGCAGTGATTGGGGGGGTGGGGAGCTGTTTTTT. Its translation is CASSDWGGGELFF.

The chain recombines TRBV11-2 with TRBJ2-1; 8 positions agree with TRBD2. In germline, CDR1 is SGHAT, CDR2 FQNNGV. The CDR3 has 19 amino acids. Trimming took 5 bases from V and 8 from J; bases not matched to a gene: 23. Here the CDR3 reads CASSPPGGLAFGSGHEQFF. DNA of the CDR3: TGTGCCAGCAGCCCCCCCGGAGGACTAGCATTCGGGAGTGGACATGAGCAGTTCTTC. The variable domain in full, completed from reference TRBV11-2 and TRBJ2-1, reads EAGVAQSPRYKIIEKRQSVAFWCNPISGHATLYWYQQILGQGPKLLIQFQNNGVVDDSQLPKDRFSAERLKGVDSTLKIQPAKLEDSAVYLCASSPPGGLAFGSGHEQFFGPGTRLTVL.

V is TRBV11-1 and J is TRBJ2-3; D gene uncertain. From germline, CDR1 is SGHAT and CDR2 FQDESV (reference sequence). The CDR3 covers 14 residues. Between the trimmed V and J ends, which lost 5 bases and 6 bases, there was a span of 15 bases. CDR3 residues: CASSVGLGVDTQYF. CDR3 bases: TGTGCCAGCAGCGTCGGCCTCGGAGTGGATACGCAGTATTTT.

The V call is TRBV7-2, the J call TRBJ2-7, with 14 positions matching TRBD2. The CDR3 has 15 residues. Trimming removed 5 bases from V and 9 bases from J; junction bases left unmatched: 9. Germline CDR1 and CDR2: SGHTA and FQGNSA. CDR3 sequence: CASSPPGLAGGGQYF. As DNA, the CDR3 is TGTGCCAGCAGCCCCCCCGGACTAGCGGGAGGTGGGCAGTACTTC.

The rearrangement links TRBV24-1 to TRBJ2-1, with D possibly matching TRBD1 (5 bases). Germline V lookup: CDR1 KGHDR, CDR2 SFDVKD. Trimming cost V 5 bases and J 2 bases, with 12 bases left between them. The CDR3 is made up of 15 amino acids. CDR3 nucleotides: TGTGCCACCAGTGGAGGTAGGGGAACCTACAATGAGCAGTTCTTC. Translation gives CATSGGRGTYNEQFF.

The J gene is TRBJ2-5, the V gene TRBV5-4; TRBD1 might be the D (6 bases). CDR3 length equals 13 residues. CDR1 and CDR2 (germline): SGHNT, YYREEE (reference sequence). V was clipped by 1 base and J by 5 bases, with 9 bases between them. DNA for the CDR3: TGTGCCAGCAGCTTGACAGGGATGGAGACCCAGTACTTC. This gives the protein CASSLTGMETQYF.

The rearrangement links TRBV4-3 to TRBJ2-5; 10 bases are a match to TRBD2. The CDR3 spans 16 residues. Germline lookup yields CDR1 LGHNA and CDR2 YSLEER. V shed 4 bases, J shed 4 bases, and the junction held 9 bases outside the gene matches. The CDR3 nucleotides read TGCGCCAGCAGCCCAGCTAGCGGGAGTCGAGTAGAGACCCAGTACTTC. Protein sequence: CASSPASGSRVETQYF.

The J gene is TRBJ2-7, the V gene TRBV11-3; 13 nucleotides agree with TRBD2. CDR3 length: 17 residues. Germline CDR1 reads SGHNT; CDR2 reads YENEEA. With 3 bases clipped from V and 4 bases from J, the junction kept 9 bases outside the gene matches. The CDR3 spells CASSFTGLAGSGYEQYF. The CDR3 DNA reads TGTGCCAGCAGCTTCACGGGACTAGCGGGAAGTGGGTACGAGCAGTACTTC.

The V call is TRBV7-6, the J call TRBJ2-5; 7 bases align to TRBD2. The V segment lost 1 base and the J segment 5 bases; nucleotides outside the gene matches: 4. The CDR3 consists of 14 residues. The germline CDR1 and CDR2 sequences are SGHVS and FNYEAQ. The CDR3 coding sequence is TGTGCCAGCAGCTTAGGGCGGGAGATCGAGACCCAGTACTTC. As protein: CASSLGREIETQYF.

The chain uses TRBV4-3 and TRBJ2-1, with TRBD2 identical over 10 bases. The V gene end was trimmed by 4 bases and the J gene end by 2 bases; junction bases not matched to a gene: 8. The CDR3 extends over 17 amino acids. Germline loops: CDR1 LGHNA, CDR2 YSLEER. The CDR3, as DNA: TGCGCCAGCAGCCCCAGCTTAAGCGGGAGGGCCTACAATGAGCAGTTCTTC. Protein sequence: CASSPSLSGRAYNEQFF.

The chain has TRBV19 and TRBJ1-6, with D perhaps TRBD1 (5 bases). The V gene's germline CDR1 is LNHDA and CDR2 SQIVND (reference sequence). The CDR3 spans 14 residues. The V end lost 3 bases, the J end lost 7 bases, and 10 bases lay between the germline ends. The CDR3 reads CASSIAGNNSPLHF. CDR3 in DNA: TGTGCCAGTAGTATTGCAGGGAACAATTCACCCCTCCACTTT.

The gene calls are TRBV9 and TRBJ2-2, with 10 bases aligning to TRBD2. Germline values: CDR1 SGDLS, CDR2 YYNGEE. The CDR3 totals 18 residues. The ends lost 0 bases at V and 2 bases at J; junction bases unmatched: 7. The CDR3 is CASSVVPAGGLNTGELFF. CDR3 sequence (DNA): TGTGCCAGCAGCGTAGTACCAGCGGGGGGGCTTAACACCGGGGAGCTGTTTTTT.

V gene TRBV19 combines with J gene TRBJ2-3, with TRBD2 identical over 10 bases. This CDR3 has 14 amino acids. V dropped 7 bases and J dropped 5; count of bases not matched to a gene: 6. Looked up from germline, CDR1 is LNHDA and CDR2 is SQIVND (reference sequence). The CDR3 DNA follows: TGTGCCAGTAAGCAGCGGGGGGGAGGAGATACGCAGTATTTT. Encoded protein: CASKQRGGGDTQYF. The full variable domain, its missing parts supplied by reference TRBV19 and TRBJ2-3, is DGGITQSPKYLFRKEGQNVTLSCEQNLNHDAMYWYRQDPGQGLRLIYYSQIVNDFQKGDIAEGYSVSREKKESFPLTVTSAQKNPTAFYLCASKQRGGGDTQYFGPGTRLTVL.

The chain joins TRBV6-5 to TRBJ1-1; a possible D gene is TRBD1 (5 bases). The CDR3 has 14 residues. Per germline, CDR1 MNHEY and CDR2 SVGAGI. Trimming left V 7 bases short and J 0 bases short, with 12 bases between. This chain's CDR3 is CASNPGNLNTEAFF. CDR3 nucleotides: TGTGCCAGCAACCCAGGGAACTTGAACACTGAAGCTTTCTTT.

V and J are TRBV6-8 and TRBJ2-3, with D maybe TRBD2 (5 bases). The length of the CDR3 is 18 residues. V dropped 2 bases and J dropped 4 bases, with 22 bases sitting between them. Germline V CDR1 and CDR2: MNHGY, SAAAGT. The CDR3 DNA reads TGTGCCAGCAGTTACGAGGCTAGCCATATTAAAATGGCAGATACGCAGTATTTT. Protein sequence: CASSYEASHIKMADTQYF.

The J gene is TRBJ2-2, the V gene TRBV11-3; TRBD1 aligns across 8 bases. This CDR3 has 17 residues. With 0 bases clipped from V and 6 bases from J, the junction kept 9 bases outside the gene matches. CDR1 and CDR2 (germline): SGHNT, YENEEA. Written as DNA, the CDR3 is TGTGCCAGCAGCTTAGATCCGAGGACAGGGAGCGCCGGGGAGCTGTTTTTT. As protein: CASSLDPRTGSAGELFF.

The chain joins TRBV19 to TRBJ1-1; TRBD1 might be the D (6 bases). The V end lost 7 bases, the J end lost 1 base, and 19 bases lay between the germline ends. Germline-derived CDR1 and CDR2 are LNHDA and SQIVND (reference sequence). The CDR3 is made up of 16 amino acids. Here the CDR3 reads CASTPPGGGKNTEAFF. The CDR3 DNA reads as TGTGCCAGTACCCCTCCTGGGGGCGGAAAGAACACTGAAGCTTTCTTT.

In this sample, this clone turned up a few times. The chain recombines TRBV4-1 with TRBJ1-1, with 7 bases that match TRBD1. CDR1 and CDR2 from the germline V gene are MGHRA and YSYEKL. J was trimmed by 2 bases and V by 4 bases; bases with no gene match: 7. The length of the CDR3 is 15 residues. CDR3 loop: CASSRTGTANTEAFF. CDR3 DNA: TGCGCCAGCAGCCGTACCGGGACAGCTAACACTGAAGCTTTCTTT.

Remarks on this clone: The sample contains more than one DNA sequence encoding this CDR3. This chain uses TRBV18 with TRBJ2-5; 7 bases are shared with TRBD1. From germline, CDR1 is KGHSH and CDR2 LQKENI. V dropped 2 bases and J dropped 1; count of bases not matched to a gene: 1. This CDR3 is 14 amino acids long. As DNA, the CDR3 is TGTGCCAGCTCACCAAGGACAGGCCAAGAGACCCAGTACTTC. It specifies CASSPRTGQETQYF.

This clone was seen more than once but under ten times. The CDR3 protein is CASSEQLAGTGELFF. In nucleotides, the CDR3 is TGTGCCAGCAGTGAACAACTAGCGGGTACCGGGGAGCTGTTTTTT. The chain uses TRBV6-1 and TRBJ2-2; 9 bases are a match to TRBD2. CDR3 length equals 15 residues. Germline loops: CDR1 MNHNS, CDR2 SASEGT. The V gene end was trimmed by 2 bases and the J gene end by 5 bases; junction bases not matched to a gene: 3.

The J gene is TRBJ1-1, the V gene TRBV4-2, with TRBD1 matching over 10 bases. Germline CDR1 LGHNA, CDR2 YNFKEQ. J lost 7 bases, V lost 3 bases, and 20 bases had no gene match. The CDR3 sequence is 19 residues long. In DNA, the CDR3 is TGTGCCAGCAGCCAGGACCCTCGGACAGGGGGTCTCTCGAGGAGTGAAGCTTTCTTT. Amino acids: CASSQDPRTGGLSRSEAFF.

This clone was seen once. The chain is built from TRBV16 and TRBJ1-6; 8 positions match TRBD1. CDR3 size: 14 residues. Trimming cost V 4 bases and J 8 bases; bases outside gene matches: 4. Germline V CDR1 and CDR2: KGHSY, FQNENV. CDR3 nucleotide sequence: TGTGCCAGCAGCCGACAGGGGTCTGATTCACCCCTCCACTTT. Translating it yields CASSRQGSDSPLHF.